This section outlines one T cell receptor beta chain sequence together with its context. The specificity of this receptor is unknown. No quality values exist for individual bases; no much larger clone is one base distant. The cohort comprised some 700 healthy bone marrow donors. Cohort members were all nominally healthy when sampled, although unrecorded immune exposures were likely present. The donor tested CMV seropositive and was one of the 289 seropositive cohort members. Each donor provided a peripheral blood sample, and peripheral blood mononuclear cells were used for TCR beta sequencing. The Qiagen DNeasy Blood Extraction Kit was used to extract genomic DNA from the blood cell samples. This sample is part of a study of cytomegalovirus exposure and HLA in healthy donors (dated by TCRdb to between 2016 and 2019). Describing the broader study: An earlier analysis of 587 of the donors reported approximately 300 Gb of sequence data and some 110 million unique TCR beta sequences obtained from 150 million to 200 million T cells. About 280 gigabases of sequencing data and approximately 92 million unique TCR sequences made up an early release that covered over 550 HLA-typed donors. Of the 350 to 450 genotyped donors, 65% to 90% fell in the genetic ancestry cluster associated with self-reported Caucasian donors. The study aimed to test whether signatures of past pathogen exposure could be identified by cataloging public T cell receptors. The study used immunosequencing to profile the T cell repertoires of 670 or so subjects and linked those repertoires to cytomegalovirus serostatus. In addition to the first cohort of 666 subjects, a separate validation cohort of approximately 120 different subjects was used. The study combined high-throughput TCR immunosequencing, statistical association of individual TCRs with disease status, and machine learning to predict cytomegalovirus infection status. In a later analysis, previously published TCR beta repertoires from 550 to 700 donors were re-analyzed and high-resolution HLA genotyping was added so that TCR occurrence patterns could be studied. Rather than drawing on any new phenotypic data, the later analysis identified candidate immune exposures from TCR beta sequences and the way those sequences occurred across donors. An earlier analysis of around 580 of the donors used high-throughput TCR beta sequencing to judge whether each TCR beta V gene segment behaved as functional or pseudogenic. Donor age, sex, ethnicity and CMV serostatus were compiled together with the repertoire data. A later genetic analysis took genome-wide SNP genotypes for about 55% of the roughly 700 donors and used that subset as a discovery cohort. Every discovery cohort repertoire had been produced on one sequencing platform. HLA typing covered class I and class II loci at four-digit resolution. The number of donors typed differed by locus, with about 629-640 for A, B, C, DRB1 and DQB1, 522 for DQA1, 606 for DPA1, and approximately 470 for DPB1. Because of strong linkage in the cohort, 5 or 6 DR-DQ haplotypes were treated as single units for association and clustering. Across about 370 genotyped donors of the cohort, an average of roughly 200,000 unique TCR beta nucleotide sequences per donor were sequenced, and 15% to 20% of those sequences were non-productive. Broader findings and caveats from the paper: According to a later genetic analysis, donors in an Asian-associated ancestry cluster had fewer N-insertions in productive TCRs than the roughly 660-donor mean. The presence/absence analyses assumed that sequencing depth was roughly uniform across donors, and that assumption may not be true. The earlier analysis of 587 of the donors excluded roughly 16 rarely observed V segments, including chromosome 9 orphons, because counts were too low. The sequencing pipeline was judged likely to have produced a cluster of highly shared sequence variants as a technical artifact. According to a later analysis, most CMV-associated TCR beta chains appeared to be HLA-restricted, and the HLA associations seemed to be driven largely by CMV exposure. Several of the top co-occurrence clusters appeared to be linked to parvovirus B19, influenza, CMV and Epstein-Barr virus, according to a later analysis. The study gave a list of some 150 TCR beta chains associated with cytomegalovirus. The authors suggested that the approach could potentially be generalized to other disease states and immunological phenotypes. Most TCR sequences were seen in very few donors, while some public TCRs were found in many individuals. Compared with equally common non-associated chains, HLA-associated TCR beta chains in a later analysis were more clonally expanded and had lower generation probabilities. Cytomegalovirus status was reported to be diagnosed by the classifier with high specificity and sensitivity in both the original and validation cohorts. In an earlier analysis of around 600 of the donors, most TCR beta V segments appeared in productive rearrangements about 87% or about 30% of the time, broadly matching IMGT annotations. A few of the identified cytomegalovirus-associated TCR beta chains were confirmed in vitro to be specific for cytomegalovirus antigens. HLA typing was unavailable for some donors at each locus, so association tests used only the typed subset. When HLA alleles, especially DR and DQ, strongly co-occurred, attributing TCR associations to individual alleles was difficult. CMV serostatus was the only immune exposure information available for the cohort. The cohort was sequenced for TCR beta chains only, and without alpha or paired-chain data the features that could be detected were limited. A later analysis found that TCR association rates varied across HLA loci, with DRB1 alleles showing the most associated TCRs and HLA-C alleles the fewest. V-gene and J-gene trimming of TCR beta chains was associated with a missense DCLRE1C variant in a later genetic analysis, and the association was replicated in an independent cohort. Correlated functional status among segregating V segments might reflect linkage disequilibrium, but an unknown experimental factor could not be ruled out. A later analysis associated 16,951 TCR beta sequences with specific HLA alleles at a false discovery rate of 0.05. A further reported finding was that TCR beta sequences accurately predicted the HLA-A and HLA-B alleles for most subjects in the first cohort. Some IMGT-functional V segments, including TRBV6-2 and TRBV6-3, could not be told apart with the 87-base-pair reads, so those segments were excluded.

Libraries were built with the immunoSEQ multiplex PCR assay. A mixture of 60 forward primers for TCR Vbeta segments and 13 reverse primers for TCR Jbeta segments was used in the multiplex PCR. A multiplex PCR assay on genomic DNA amplified the CDR3 region of rearranged TCR beta genes. The amplified TCR beta libraries were sequenced on the Illumina HiSeq System as 87-base-pair reads. In the authors' own workflow: In a later analysis, around 80 million unique TCR beta chains were counted across the 650 to 700 repertoires, and roughly 11 million of these chains were shared by at least two donors. To remove PCR and sequencing errors, raw reads were error-corrected and collapsed into unique sequences using a nearest-neighbor algorithm that merged closely related sequences. CDR3 sequences were aligned to IMGT reference sequences to assign V, D and J gene segments. For a sequence to be retained, a match of at least six nucleotides to both a V gene segment and a J gene segment was required. Rearrangements were classified as productive when the CDR3 lacked stop codons and remained in frame with V and J, and all other rearrangements were classified as non-productive. CDR3 was defined by IMGT convention, running from the second conserved V-encoded cysteine to the conserved J-encoded phenylalanine. The earlier analysis of 587 of the donors excluded sequences that lacked an unambiguous match to a single V gene segment. In an earlier analysis of a few hundred of the donors, a V segment was called functional when productive rearrangements were above 56.7%, and segregating when the standard deviation between donors exceeded 5%. A statistical classification framework was built to diagnose cytomegalovirus status from the catalog of TCR beta chain sequences. V and J gene assignment, in a later analysis, came from comparing TCR nucleotide sequences with IMGT/GENE-DB human TR gene sequences. A later analysis assigned CDR3 sequences and most-parsimonious VDJ recombination scenarios with the TCRdist pipeline. In a later analysis, each TCR beta chain was defined by its CDR3 amino acid sequence together with its V-gene family, and reads lacking a unique V-gene family were excluded. To address suspected cross-contamination and a sequencing artifact, a later analysis removed approximately 600 highly shared, low-generation-probability nucleotide sequences. A later analysis calculated a clonal expansion index for each public chain from normalized within-repertoire ranks of inferred template counts. Generation probabilities in a later analysis came from a VDJ recombination model fitted to out-of-frame rearrangements, and those results were checked against IGoR. A later analysis scored TCR-TCR, TCR-HLA and TCR-CMV co-occurrence with hypergeometric tests, applying a repertoire-size bias correction to TCR pairs. To estimate false discovery rates, a later analysis permuted the HLA or CMV assignments 20 times. A later analysis grouped co-occurring TCRs with DBSCAN, adding TCRdist sequence similarity when clustering within HLA-allele-positive subsets. Co-occurrence clustering excluded repertoires with fewer than 30,000 or more than 120,000 public chains, plus five with anomalous nucleotide sharing. The immuneACCESS repertoire file appears here via TCRdb, limited to in-frame rearrangements. These files lack a portion of the clones; in checked studies, under half of the deficit traces to unresolved V genes, and the cause of the others is not known. V and J calls and clone size come straight from that table; D and trimming were deduced from the DNA. The sample profile shows 150,000 to 200,000 clones; 81% of them were found once. About 3% of the sample is held by the ten biggest clonotypes.

The germline V gene yields KGHSH for CDR1 and LQKENI for CDR2. The CDR3 sequence holds 16 residues, the cysteine and phenylalanine included. Only the CDR3 DNA stays, 48 bases, in frame from base 1. Clipping removes 3 bases from V and 2 bases from J, with 3 as the unmatched junction base count. The chain employs TRBV18 and TRBJ2-1; 11 junctional bases match TRBD2. The source of this sequence is a middle-aged man in good health and CMV-seropositive. Sequenced sample: PBMCs. CDR3 sequence: CASSPPSGGTYNEQFF. The DNA sequence is TGTGCCAGCTCACCTCCTAGCGGGGGGACCTACAATGAGCAGTTCTTC. Outside the CDR3, residues come from the reference TRBV18 and TRBJ2-1 proteins, so the full variable domain is: NAGVMQNPRHLVRRRGQEARLRCSPMKGHSHVYWYRQLPEEGLKFMVYLQKENIIDESGMPKERFSAEFPKEGPSILRIQQVVRGDSAAYFCASSPPSGGTYNEQFFGPGTRLTVL.